Detailed here is one T cell receptor (beta chain). This clone has only one observation. What this receptor recognizes is not known. Base quality data are lacking; no much larger clone is found one base away. From the cysteine through the phenylalanine, the CDR3 covers 15 amino acids. Left in the record is the CDR3 DNA by itself, 45 bases read in frame from the first base. For CDR1 and CDR2, the germline V gene (reference sequence) lists SGHKS and YYEKEE. Germline trimming amounts to 3 bases on V and 5 bases on J, with 5 as the count of junction bases outside the gene matches. This sample is part of a study of blood T cell repertoires in COVID-19 (dated by TCRdb to 2019 to 2021). Regarding the complete study: Collaborator samples came from the United States, Italy and Spain and covered acute and convalescent phases of COVID-19. Where available, HLA class I and class II types were taken from metadata supplied by the sample provider and were not determined by assay-based typing. The dataset comprised deeply sampled blood TCRbeta repertoires from subjects exposed to, actively infected with, or recovered from COVID-19. The samples were drawn from the first 160 participants of the ongoing ImmuneRACE study and from under 1,500 subjects provided by 6 global collaborators. A freely available public database, intended as a resource for researchers studying the immune response to SARS-CoV-2, is where the repertoires were released. A de-identified subject ID, COVID-19 status, age in years and sex were almost always included in the sample metadata. The prospective study material was composed of cDNA or gDNA derived from T cells, B-cell-depleted T cells, or PBMCs. Study-level results and caveats: How much clinical and demographic metadata was included differed by source and by participant, and the metadata was provided uncurated.

The collaborating institutions used their own protocols to collect whole blood in K2EDTA tubes. Collaborator samples were shipped for TCRbeta analysis as frozen whole blood, isolated PBMCs, or DNA extracted from either sample type. TCRbeta CDR3 regions were amplified from genomic DNA using the immunoSEQ Assay, a bias-controlled multiplex PCR. Regarding the original processing steps: The number of nucleated cells in each sample was estimated from the amplification of reference gene primers within the assay. To quantify the absolute abundance of each unique TCRbeta CDR3 rearrangement, sequence reads were collapsed and filtered. Productive Simpson clonality was computed per sample as the square root of Simpson's diversity index over productive rearrangements. TCRdb's version of the immuneACCESS table is confined to in-frame rearrangements and falls short of the full clone set. An unresolved V gene accounts for under half of the shortfall where checked; the remainder is of unknown origin. Clonal size and the V and J genes are those of that table, whereas D and trimming came from the DNA. This sample comprises 100,000 to 150,000 clones, roughly 80% of them detected only once. Over 15% of the sample comes from the top ten.

In this chain, TRBV5-5 is recombined with TRBJ2-1; the junction holds 10 bases that match TRBD1. The clonotype originates from a woman between 50 and 59 years old with acute or convalescent COVID-19. The sequencing input was peripheral blood. The nucleotide sequence is TGTGCCAGCAGCTCAGGGGACAGGGGACACAATGAGCAGTTCTTC. Its protein product is CASSSGDRGHNEQFF.